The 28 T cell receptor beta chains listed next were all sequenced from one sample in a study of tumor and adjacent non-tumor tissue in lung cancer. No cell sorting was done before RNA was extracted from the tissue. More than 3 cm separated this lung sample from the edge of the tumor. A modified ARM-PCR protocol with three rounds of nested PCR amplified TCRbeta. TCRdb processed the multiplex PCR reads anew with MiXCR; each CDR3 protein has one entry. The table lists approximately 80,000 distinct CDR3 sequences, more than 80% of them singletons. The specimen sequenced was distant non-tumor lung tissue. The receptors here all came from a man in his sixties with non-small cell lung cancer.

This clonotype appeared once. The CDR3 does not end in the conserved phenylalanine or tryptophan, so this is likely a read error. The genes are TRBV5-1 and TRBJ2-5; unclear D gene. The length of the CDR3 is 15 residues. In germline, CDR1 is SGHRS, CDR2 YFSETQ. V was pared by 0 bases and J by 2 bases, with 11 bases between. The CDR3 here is CASSLVGQSQETQYL. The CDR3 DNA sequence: TGCGCCAGCAGCTTGGTAGGGCAATCACAAGAGACCCAGTACTTA.

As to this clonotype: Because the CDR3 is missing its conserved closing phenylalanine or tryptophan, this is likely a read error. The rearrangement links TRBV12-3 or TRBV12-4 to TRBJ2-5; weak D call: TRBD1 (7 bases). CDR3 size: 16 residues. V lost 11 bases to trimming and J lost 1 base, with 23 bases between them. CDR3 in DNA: TGTGCCTACAGTTTAGGGCAGGGGGGTTTCCAAGAGACCCAGTACTGC. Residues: CAYSLGQGGFQETQYC.

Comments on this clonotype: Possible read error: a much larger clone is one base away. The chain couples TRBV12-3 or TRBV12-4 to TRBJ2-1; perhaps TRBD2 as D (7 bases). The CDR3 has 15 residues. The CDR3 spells CASSLAGGPIMERFF. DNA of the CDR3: TGTGCCAGCAGTTTAGCGGGGGGGCCAATTATGGAGCGGTTCTTC.

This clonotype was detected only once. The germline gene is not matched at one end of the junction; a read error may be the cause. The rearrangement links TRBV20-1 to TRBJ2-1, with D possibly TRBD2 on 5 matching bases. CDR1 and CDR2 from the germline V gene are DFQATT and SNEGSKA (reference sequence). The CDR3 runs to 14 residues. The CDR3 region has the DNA TGTAATGTTAGCCCCCGGCGGGTAGACAATGAGCAGTTCTTC. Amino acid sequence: CNVSPRRVDNEQFF.

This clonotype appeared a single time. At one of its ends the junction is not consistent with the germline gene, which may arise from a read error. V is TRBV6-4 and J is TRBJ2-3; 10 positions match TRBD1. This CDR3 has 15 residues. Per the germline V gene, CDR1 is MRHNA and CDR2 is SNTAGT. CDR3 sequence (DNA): TGTGCAAGCAGAGACGGGACAGGGGTCACAGATACGCAGTATTTT. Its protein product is CASRDGTGVTDTQYF.

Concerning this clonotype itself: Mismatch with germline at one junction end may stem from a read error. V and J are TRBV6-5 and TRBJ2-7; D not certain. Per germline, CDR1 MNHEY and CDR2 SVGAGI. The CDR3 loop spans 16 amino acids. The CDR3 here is CASSYSAIGQSYEQHF. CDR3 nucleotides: TGTGCCAGCAGTTACTCAGCTATTGGTCAGAGCTACGAGCAGCACTTC.

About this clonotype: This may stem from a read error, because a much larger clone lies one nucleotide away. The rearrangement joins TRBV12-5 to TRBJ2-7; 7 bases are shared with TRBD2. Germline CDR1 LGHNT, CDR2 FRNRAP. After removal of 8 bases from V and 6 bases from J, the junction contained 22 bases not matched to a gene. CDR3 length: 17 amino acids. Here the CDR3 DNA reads TGTGCTAGTTGTTCTTGCCTGGGAGGGGTAACCCCTTGCGAGCAGTACTTC. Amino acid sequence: CASCSCLGGVTPCEQYF.

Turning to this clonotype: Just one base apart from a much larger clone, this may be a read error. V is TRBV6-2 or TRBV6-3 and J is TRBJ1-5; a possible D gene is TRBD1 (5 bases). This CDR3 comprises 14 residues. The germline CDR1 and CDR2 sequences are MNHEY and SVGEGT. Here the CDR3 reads CASSLRGPNQPKHF. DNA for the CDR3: TGTGCCAGCAGCCTCCGGGGCCCCAATCAGCCCAAGCATTTT.

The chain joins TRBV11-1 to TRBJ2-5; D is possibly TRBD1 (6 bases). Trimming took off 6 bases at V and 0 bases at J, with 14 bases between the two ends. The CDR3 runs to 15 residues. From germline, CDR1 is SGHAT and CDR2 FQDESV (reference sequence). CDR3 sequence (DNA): TGTGCCAGCAGTTTTAACGGACAGAACCAAGAGACCCAGTACTTC. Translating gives CASSFNGQNQETQYF.

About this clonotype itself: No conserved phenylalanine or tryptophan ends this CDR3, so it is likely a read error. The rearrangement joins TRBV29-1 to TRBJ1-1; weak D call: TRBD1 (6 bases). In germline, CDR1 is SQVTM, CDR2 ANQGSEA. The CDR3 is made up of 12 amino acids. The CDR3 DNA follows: TGCAACGCCCAAGAGGGGGAAGCTGAAGCTTTCTCT. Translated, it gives CNAQEGEAEAFS.

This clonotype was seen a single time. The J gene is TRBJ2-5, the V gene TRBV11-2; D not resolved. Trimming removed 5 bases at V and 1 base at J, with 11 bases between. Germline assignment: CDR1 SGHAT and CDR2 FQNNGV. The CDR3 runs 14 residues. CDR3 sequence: CASSTGQAQETQYF. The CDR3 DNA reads TGTGCCAGCAGCACTGGGCAGGCCCAAGAGACCCAGTACTTC.

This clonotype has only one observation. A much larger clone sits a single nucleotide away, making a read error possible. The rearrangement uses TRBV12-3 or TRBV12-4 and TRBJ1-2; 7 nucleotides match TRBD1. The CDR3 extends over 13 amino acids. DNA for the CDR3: TGTGCCAGCAGTCCCGGGACAGAGCATGGCTGCACCTTC. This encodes CASSPGTEHGCTF.

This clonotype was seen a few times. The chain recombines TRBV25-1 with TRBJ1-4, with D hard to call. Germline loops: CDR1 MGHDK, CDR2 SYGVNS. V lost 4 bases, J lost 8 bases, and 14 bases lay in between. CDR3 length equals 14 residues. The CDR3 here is CASSGYSAGEKLFF. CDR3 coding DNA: TGTGCCAGCAGTGGGTACAGTGCCGGCGAAAAACTGTTTTTT.

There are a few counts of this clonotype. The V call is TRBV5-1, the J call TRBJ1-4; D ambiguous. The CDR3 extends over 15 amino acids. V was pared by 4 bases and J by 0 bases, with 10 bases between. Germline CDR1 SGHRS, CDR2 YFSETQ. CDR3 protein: CASSPLGATNEKLFF. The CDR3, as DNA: TGCGCCAGCAGCCCCCTAGGTGCAACTAATGAAAAACTGTTTTTT. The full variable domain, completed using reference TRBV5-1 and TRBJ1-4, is KAGVTQTPRYLIKTRGQQVTLSCSPISGHRSVSWYQQTPGQGLQFLFEYFSETQRNKGNFPGRFSGRQFSNSRSEMNVSTLELGDSALYLCASSPLGATNEKLFFGSGTQLSVL.

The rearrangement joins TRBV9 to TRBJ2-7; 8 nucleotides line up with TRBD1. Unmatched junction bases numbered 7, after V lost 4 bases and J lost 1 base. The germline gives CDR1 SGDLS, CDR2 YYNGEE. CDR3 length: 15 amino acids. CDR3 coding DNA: TGTGCCAGCAGCCTTGTACAGGGGGGTTCCTACGAGCAGTACTTC. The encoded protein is CASSLVQGGSYEQYF. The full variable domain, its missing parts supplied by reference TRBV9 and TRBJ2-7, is DSGVTQTPKHLITATGQRVTLRCSPRSGDLSVYWYQQSLDQGLQFLIQYYNGEERAKGNILERFSAQQFPDLHSELNLSSLELGDSALYFCASSLVQGGSYEQYFGPGTRLTVT.

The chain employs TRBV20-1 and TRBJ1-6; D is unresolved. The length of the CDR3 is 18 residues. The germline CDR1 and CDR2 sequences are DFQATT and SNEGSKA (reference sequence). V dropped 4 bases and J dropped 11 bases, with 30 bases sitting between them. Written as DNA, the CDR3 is TGCAGTGCTACCCCGGACGGCAGGCCAGTGAAGCACCGACCACCCCTCCACTTT. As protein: CSATPDGRPVKHRPPLHF.

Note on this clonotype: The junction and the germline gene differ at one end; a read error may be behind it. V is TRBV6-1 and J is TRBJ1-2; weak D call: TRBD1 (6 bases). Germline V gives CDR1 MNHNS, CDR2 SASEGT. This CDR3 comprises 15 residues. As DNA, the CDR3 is TGTGCAAGCATACCACTGACAGGCCATAACTATAGCTACACCTTC. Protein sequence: CASIPLTGHNYSYTF.

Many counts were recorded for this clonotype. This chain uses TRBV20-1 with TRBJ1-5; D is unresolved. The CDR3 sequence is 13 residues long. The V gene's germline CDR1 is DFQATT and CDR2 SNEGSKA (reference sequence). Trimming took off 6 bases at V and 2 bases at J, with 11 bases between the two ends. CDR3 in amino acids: CSARGGGNQPQHF. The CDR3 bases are TGCAGTGCCCGCGGAGGTGGCAATCAGCCCCAGCATTTT.

The CDR3 spells CASSFGGIAEAFF. DNA of the CDR3: TGTGCCAGCAGCTTCGGGGGGATAGCGGAAGCTTTCTTT. The chain combines TRBV11-3 with TRBJ1-1, with D maybe TRBD1 (5 bases). V gave up 3 bases and J gave up 8 bases, with 13 bases separating them. Germline V gene data show CDR1 as SGHNT and CDR2 as YENEEA. There are 13 residues in the CDR3. Complete variable domain (other parts from reference TRBV11-3 and TRBJ1-1): EAGVVQSPRYKIIEKKQPVAFWCNPISGHNTLYWYLQNLGQGPELLIRYENEEAVDDSQLPKDRFSAERLKGVDSTLKIQPAELGDSAVYLCASSFGGIAEAFFGQGTRLTVV.

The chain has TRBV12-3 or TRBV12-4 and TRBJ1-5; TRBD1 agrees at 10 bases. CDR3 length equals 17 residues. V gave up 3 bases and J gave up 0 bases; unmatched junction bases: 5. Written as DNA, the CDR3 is TGTGCCAGCAGTTTGGGGACAGGGGCATATAGCAATCAGCCCCAGCATTTT. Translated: CASSLGTGAYSNQPQHF.

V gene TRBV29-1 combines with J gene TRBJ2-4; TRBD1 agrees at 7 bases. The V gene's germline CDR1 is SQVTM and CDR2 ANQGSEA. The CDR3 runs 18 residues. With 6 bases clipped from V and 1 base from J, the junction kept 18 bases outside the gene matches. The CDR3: CSVEHSEWGRGAKNIQYF. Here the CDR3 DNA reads TGCAGCGTCGAACACTCGGAGTGGGGCAGGGGGGCCAAAAACATTCAGTACTTC.

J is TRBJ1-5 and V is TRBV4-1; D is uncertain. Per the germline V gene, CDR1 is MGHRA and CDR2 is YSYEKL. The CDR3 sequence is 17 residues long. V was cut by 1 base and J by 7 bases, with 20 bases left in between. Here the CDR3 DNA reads TGCGCCAGCAGCCAAGGCCCCGGTGGGGTTCCGTTCCAGCCCCAGCATTTT. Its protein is CASSQGPGGVPFQPQHF.

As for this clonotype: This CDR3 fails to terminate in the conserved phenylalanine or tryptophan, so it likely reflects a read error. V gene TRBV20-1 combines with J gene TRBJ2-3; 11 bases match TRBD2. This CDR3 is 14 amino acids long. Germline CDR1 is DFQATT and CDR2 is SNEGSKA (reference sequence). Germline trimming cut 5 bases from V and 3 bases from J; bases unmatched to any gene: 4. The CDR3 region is CSAGASGRTDTQYL. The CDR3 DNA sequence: TGCAGTGCTGGGGCTAGCGGGAGGACAGATACGCAGTATCTT.

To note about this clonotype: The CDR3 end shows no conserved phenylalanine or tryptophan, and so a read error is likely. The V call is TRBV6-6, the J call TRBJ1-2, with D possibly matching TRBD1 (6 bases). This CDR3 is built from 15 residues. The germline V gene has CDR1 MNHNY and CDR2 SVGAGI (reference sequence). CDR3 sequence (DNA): TGTGCCAGCAGTTACTTACAGGGAGGTAACTACGGCTACACCTTA. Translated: CASSYLQGGNYGYTL.

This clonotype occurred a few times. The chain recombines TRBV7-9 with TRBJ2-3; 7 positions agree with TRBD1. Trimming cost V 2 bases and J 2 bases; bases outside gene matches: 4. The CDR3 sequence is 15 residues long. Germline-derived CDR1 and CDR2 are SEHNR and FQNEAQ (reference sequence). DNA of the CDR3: TGTGCCAGCAGCTTACTGGGACAGATCACAGATACGCAGTATTTT. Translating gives CASSLLGQITDTQYF.

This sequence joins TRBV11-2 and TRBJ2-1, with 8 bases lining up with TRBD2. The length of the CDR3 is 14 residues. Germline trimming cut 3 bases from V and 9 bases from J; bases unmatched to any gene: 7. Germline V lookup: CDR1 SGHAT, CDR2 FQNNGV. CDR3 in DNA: TGTGCCAGCAGCTTCGAGCGGGAGTACGGTGAGCAGTTCTTC. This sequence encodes CASSFEREYGEQFF.

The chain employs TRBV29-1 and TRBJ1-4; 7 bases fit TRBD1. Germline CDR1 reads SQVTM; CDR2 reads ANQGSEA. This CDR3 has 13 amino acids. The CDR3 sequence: CNVRDRHNEKLFF. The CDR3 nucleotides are TGCAATGTCCGGGACAGACATAATGAAAAACTGTTTTTT.

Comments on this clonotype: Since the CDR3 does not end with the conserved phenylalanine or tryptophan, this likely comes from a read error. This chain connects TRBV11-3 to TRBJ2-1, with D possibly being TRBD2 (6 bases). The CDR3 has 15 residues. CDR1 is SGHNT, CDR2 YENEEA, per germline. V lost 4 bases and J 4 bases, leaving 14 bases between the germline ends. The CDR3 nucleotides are TGTGCCAGCAGCTCCCTAGTGGGAGGTTACAATGAGCAGTTCTTA. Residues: CASSSLVGGYNEQFL.